This T cell receptor beta chain was documented in a study of response to subunit inactivated influenza vaccine. Regarding the study as a whole: It was suggested by the authors that few new T cells are recruited by each seasonal influenza vaccination.

This clonotype was found many times. As yet, its antigen is unknown. CDR3 length: 15 residues. V dropped 1 base and J dropped 5 bases, with 13 bases sitting between them. Per germline, CDR1 SGHVS and CDR2 FQNEAQ. TCRdb itself ran the RT-PCR reads through MiXCR, one entry per CDR3 protein. The sample consists of 450,000 to 550,000 distinct CDR3 sequences, roughly 25% of them appearing once. The rearrangement links TRBV7-8 to TRBJ2-3; maybe TRBD2 (5 bases). This receptor was taken from a man aged 50 to 60 who received an inactivated influenza vaccine. Sequencing was performed on CD4+ T cells sorted from PBMCs, taken around 5 days after vaccination. CDR3 sequence: CASSLVRAGRDTQYF. CDR3 sequence (DNA): TGTGCCAGCAGCTTAGTAAGGGCGGGTCGAGATACGCAGTATTTT.